The TCR beta chain described here comes from a study of T cell responses to AZD1222 COVID-19 vaccine. Broader study findings: Spike-specific TCR breadth and depth went up after people got two AZD1222 doses. The study found vaccine-associated CD4 TCRs spanning spike, dominant at 160-218 and 743-854.

The method was immunoSEQ multiplex PCR; TCRdb's version includes in-frame clones alone and lacks a portion of them. The sample carries roughly 200,000 clones, 90% to 95% recorded once. A word on this clone: Its antigen remains unidentified.

Trimming cost V 3 bases and J 1 base, with 9 bases left between them. The germline CDR1 and CDR2 sequences are MDHEN and SYDVKM. The CDR3 runs to 14 residues. This sequence originates from an adult who received the MenACWY meningococcal vaccine as a control. The material sequenced was peripheral blood, taken 28 days after the second dose of the MenACWY control vaccine. V is TRBV28 and J is TRBJ1-2; possible D gene TRBD1, 5 bases. The CDR3 DNA follows: TGTGCCAGCAGTTTGGGGCAGATTAACTATGGCTACACCTTC. It yields the protein CASSLGQINYGYTF.